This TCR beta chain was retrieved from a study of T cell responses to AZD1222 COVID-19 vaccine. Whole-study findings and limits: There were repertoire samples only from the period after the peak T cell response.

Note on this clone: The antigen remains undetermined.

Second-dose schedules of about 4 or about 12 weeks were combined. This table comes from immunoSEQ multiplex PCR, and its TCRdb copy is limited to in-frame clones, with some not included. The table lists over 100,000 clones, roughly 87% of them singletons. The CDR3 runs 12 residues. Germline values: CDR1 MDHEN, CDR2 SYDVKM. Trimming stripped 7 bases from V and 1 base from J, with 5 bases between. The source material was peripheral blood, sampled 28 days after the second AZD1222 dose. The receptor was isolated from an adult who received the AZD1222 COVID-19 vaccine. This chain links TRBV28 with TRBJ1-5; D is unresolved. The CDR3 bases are TGTGCCAGCACCAGGAGCAATCAGCCCCAGCATTTT. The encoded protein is CASTRSNQPQHF.